The present entry profiles one T cell receptor (beta chain) with its context. The sample comes from a study of blood T cell repertoires in COVID-19. Study details: The United States, Italy and Spain supplied acute and convalescent COVID-19 samples.

Participants' reported clinical history set cohort assignment. The protocol was immunoSEQ multiplex PCR, while the TCRdb copy is restricted to in-frame clones and leaves out a portion. The sample holds around 300,000 clones, about 87% seen once. The sequence derives from a man aged 30 to 45 who had recovered from COVID-19. Sequenced: PBMCs or T cells enriched from blood (not recorded which).

The CDR3 loop is CATSDNSATNEKLFF. DNA of the CDR3: TGTGCCACCAGTGATAACAGTGCAACTAATGAAAAACTGTTTTTT. The rearrangement links TRBV24-1 to TRBJ1-4; D ambiguous. The CDR3 sequence is 15 residues long. Germline V CDR1 and CDR2: KGHDR, SFDVKD. V was clipped by 3 bases and J by 0 bases, with 7 bases between them.